The 6 T cell receptor beta chains reported below all come from one sample, sequenced in a study of metastatic and nonmetastatic thyroid tumors. TCRdb called clones again from the PCR reads with MiXCR. Altogether about 6,500 clones are present, around 30% being singletons, with the ten largest covering around 44%. Patients were all untreated before their thyroid surgery. The sequenced material came from tumor tissue. All receptors come from a female donor with papillary thyroid cancer or a benign thyroid nodule (not recorded which). Some clones in this sample may be carry-over from other donors' samples.

J is TRBJ1-3 and V is TRBV19; 10 bases agree with TRBD1. In germline, CDR1 is LNHDA, CDR2 SQIVND (reference sequence). The CDR3 is made up of 15 amino acids. J gave up 4 bases and V 4 bases, and 4 bases lay outside the gene matches. CDR3 bases: TGTGCCAGTAGTAGACAGGGGGCTTCCGGAAACACCATATATTTT. This gives the protein CASSRQGASGNTIYF.

The chain employs TRBV5-1 and TRBJ2-7, with a weak D call TRBD1 (6 bases). Trimming took off 0 bases at V and 1 base at J, with 11 bases between the two ends. The CDR3 length is 15 residues. Germline V gene lookup returns CDR1 SGHRS and CDR2 YFSETQ. CDR3 sequence reads: CASSLVGAKSYEQYF. In DNA, the CDR3 is TGCGCCAGCAGCTTGGTGGGGGCTAAATCCTACGAGCAGTACTTC.

In its sample, this clone was seen a few times. The genes are TRBV27 and TRBJ2-3; D not certain. Germline V lookup: CDR1 MNHEY, CDR2 SMNVEV (reference sequence). The CDR3 runs 14 residues. V was shortened by 5 bases and J by 0 bases, with 9 bases between the two germline ends. The CDR3 loop is CASSPRSSTDTQYF. The CDR3 bases are TGTGCCAGCAGTCCGCGCTCCAGCACAGATACGCAGTATTTT.

This clone was found many times. The chain employs TRBV11-2 and TRBJ2-4, with no clear D. This CDR3 is 18 amino acids long. In germline, CDR1 is SGHAT, CDR2 FQNNGV. Trimming took off 0 bases at V and 1 base at J, with 16 bases between the two ends. The CDR3 coding sequence is TGTGCCAGCAGCTTAGATTTCGACGCCCCAAGCGCCAAAAACATTCAGTACTTC. The encoded protein is CASSLDFDAPSAKNIQYF.

This clone counts as medium-sized (0.01 to 0.1%). The V and J genes are TRBV2 and TRBJ1-6; D unclear. Germline CDR1 and CDR2: SNHLY and FYNNEI. The CDR3 totals 13 residues. Between the trimmed V and J ends, which lost 8 bases and 4 bases, there was a span of 9 bases. CDR3 DNA sequence: TGTGCCAGCCGAAGGGATTATAATTCACCCCTCCACTTT. Amino acid sequence: CASRRDYNSPLHF.

This clone has just a few counts. This chain uses TRBV20-1 with TRBJ2-2, with 9 bases identical to TRBD2. J gave up 3 bases and V 3 bases, and 2 bases lay outside the gene matches. Germline values: CDR1 DFQATT, CDR2 SNEGSKA (reference sequence). The CDR3 totals 14 residues. The CDR3 is CSASASGDTGELFF. For the CDR3, the DNA is TGCAGTGCTAGCGCTAGCGGGGACACCGGGGAGCTGTTTTTT.